Sequencing of this T cell receptor (beta chain) was carried out in a study of cytomegalovirus exposure and HLA in healthy donors. The V end lost 3 bases, the J end lost 5 bases, and 10 bases lay between the germline ends. Germline V gives CDR1 MGHRA, CDR2 YSYEKL. This CDR3 is 13 amino acids long. As to this clone: Its antigen is unidentified.

Use of 60 Vbeta and 13 Jbeta primers characterized the PCR. Here immunoSEQ multiplex PCR was the method, and the copy in TCRdb shows in-frame clones only, minus some. The repertoire holds about 130,000 clones, with about 70% as singletons. Study-wide results and caveats: For most TCR beta V segments, an earlier analysis put the productive rate at about 87% or about 30% of the time. In a later analysis, TCR beta V- and J-gene trimming was associated with a missense DCLRE1C variant. A later analysis showed HLA-associated TCR beta chains outstripping equally common others in clonal expansion.

Sequencing was carried out using PBMCs. The TCR sequence derives from an older woman in good health and CMV-seropositive. This chain uses TRBV4-1 with TRBJ1-2, with D possibly matching TRBD1 (5 bases). Here the CDR3 DNA reads TGCGCCAGCAGCCACCCAGGGTCGTATGGCTACACCTTC. Translated, it gives CASSHPGSYGYTF.